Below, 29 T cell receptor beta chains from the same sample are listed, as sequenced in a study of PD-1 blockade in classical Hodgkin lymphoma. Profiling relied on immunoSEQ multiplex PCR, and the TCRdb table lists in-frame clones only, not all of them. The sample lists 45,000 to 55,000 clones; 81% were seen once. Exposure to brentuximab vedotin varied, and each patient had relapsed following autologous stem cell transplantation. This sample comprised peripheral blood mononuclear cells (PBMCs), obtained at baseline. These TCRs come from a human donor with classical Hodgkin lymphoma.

CDR3 sequence: CASSYSFQPALGEQFF. As DNA, the CDR3 is TGTGCCAGCAGTTACTCGTTCCAACCCGCTCTGGGTGAGCAGTTCTTC. The chain joins TRBV6-5 to TRBJ2-1; D unresolved. V lost 0 bases and J 9 bases, leaving 18 bases between the germline ends. This CDR3 is 16 amino acids long. Germline CDR1 reads MNHEY; CDR2 reads SVGAGI.

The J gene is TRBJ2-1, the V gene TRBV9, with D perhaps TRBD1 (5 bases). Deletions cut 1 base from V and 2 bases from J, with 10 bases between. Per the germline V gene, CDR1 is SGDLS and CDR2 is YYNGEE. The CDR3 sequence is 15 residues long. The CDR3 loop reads CASSVTGATYNEQFF. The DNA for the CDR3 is TGTGCCAGCAGCGTAACAGGTGCCACCTACAATGAGCAGTTCTTC.

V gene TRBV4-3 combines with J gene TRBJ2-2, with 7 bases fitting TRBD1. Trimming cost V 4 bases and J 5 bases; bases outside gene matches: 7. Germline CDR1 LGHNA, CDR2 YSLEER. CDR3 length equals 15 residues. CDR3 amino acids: CASSRDRALTGELFF. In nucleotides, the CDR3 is TGCGCCAGCAGCCGAGACAGGGCCCTAACCGGGGAGCTGTTTTTT.

The CDR3 region is CSALRGGEQFF. CDR3 nucleotides: TGCAGTGCACTCCGAGGGGGTGAGCAGTTCTTC. This chain joins TRBV20-1 and TRBJ2-1; D perhaps matches TRBD1 (6 bases). V was trimmed by 6 bases and J by 9 bases, leaving 12 bases between them. Germline CDR1 is DFQATT and CDR2 is SNEGSKA (reference sequence). This CDR3 has 11 amino acids.

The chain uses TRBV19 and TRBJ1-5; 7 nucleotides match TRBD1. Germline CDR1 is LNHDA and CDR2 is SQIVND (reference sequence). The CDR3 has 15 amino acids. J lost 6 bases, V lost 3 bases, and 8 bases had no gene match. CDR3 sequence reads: CASSMVTGLGQPQHF. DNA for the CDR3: TGTGCCAGTAGTATGGTGACAGGGCTGGGTCAGCCCCAGCATTTT.

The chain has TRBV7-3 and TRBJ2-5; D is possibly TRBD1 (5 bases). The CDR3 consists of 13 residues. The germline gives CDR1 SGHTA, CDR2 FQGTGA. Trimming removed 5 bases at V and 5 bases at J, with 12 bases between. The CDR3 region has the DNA TGTGCCAGCAGCCCAGGGCCGCGGGAGACCCAGTACTTC. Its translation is CASSPGPRETQYF.

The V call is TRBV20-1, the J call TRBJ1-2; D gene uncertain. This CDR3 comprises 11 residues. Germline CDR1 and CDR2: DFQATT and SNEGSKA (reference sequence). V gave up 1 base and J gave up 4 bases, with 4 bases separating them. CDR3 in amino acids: CSARGGYGYTF. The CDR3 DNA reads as TGCAGTGCTAGAGGGGGCTATGGCTACACCTTC.

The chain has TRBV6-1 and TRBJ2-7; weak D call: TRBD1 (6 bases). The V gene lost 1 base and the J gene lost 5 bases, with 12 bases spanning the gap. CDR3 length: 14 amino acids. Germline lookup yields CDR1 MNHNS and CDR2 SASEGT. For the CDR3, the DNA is TGTGCCAGCAGTGAAGTCGGCAGGGGCCACGAGCAGTACTTC. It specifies CASSEVGRGHEQYF.

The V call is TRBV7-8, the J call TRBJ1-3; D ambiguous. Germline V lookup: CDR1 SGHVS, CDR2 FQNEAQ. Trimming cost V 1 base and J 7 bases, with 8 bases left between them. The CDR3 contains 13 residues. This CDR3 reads CASSLGPPNTIYF. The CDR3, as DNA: TGTGCCAGCAGCTTAGGTCCCCCCAACACCATATATTTT.

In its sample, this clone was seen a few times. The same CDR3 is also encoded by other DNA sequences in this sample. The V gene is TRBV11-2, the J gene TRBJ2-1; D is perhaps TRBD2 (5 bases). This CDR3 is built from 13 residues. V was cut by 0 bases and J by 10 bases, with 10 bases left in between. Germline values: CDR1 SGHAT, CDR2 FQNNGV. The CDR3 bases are TGTGCCAGCAGCTTAGAGTTTGGCGGGGAGCAGTTCTTC. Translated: CASSLEFGGEQFF.

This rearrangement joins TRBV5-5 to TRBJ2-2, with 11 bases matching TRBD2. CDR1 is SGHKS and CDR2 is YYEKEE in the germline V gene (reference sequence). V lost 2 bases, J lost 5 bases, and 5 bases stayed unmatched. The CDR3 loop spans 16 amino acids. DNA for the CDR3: TGTGCCAGCAGCTTAAGGACTAGCGGGTGTACCGGGGAGCTGTTTTTT. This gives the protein CASSLRTSGCTGELFF.

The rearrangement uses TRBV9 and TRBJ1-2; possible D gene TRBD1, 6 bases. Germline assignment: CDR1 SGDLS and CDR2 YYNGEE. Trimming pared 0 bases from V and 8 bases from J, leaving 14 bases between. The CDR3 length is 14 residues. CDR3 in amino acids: CASSVGTGKRGYTF. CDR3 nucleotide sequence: TGTGCCAGCAGCGTAGGTACAGGGAAGAGGGGCTACACCTTC.

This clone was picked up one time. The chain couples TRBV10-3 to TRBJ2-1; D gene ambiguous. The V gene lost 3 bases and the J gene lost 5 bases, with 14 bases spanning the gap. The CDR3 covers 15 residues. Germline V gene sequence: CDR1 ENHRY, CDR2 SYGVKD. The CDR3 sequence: CAISDSLMMHNEQFF. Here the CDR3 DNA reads TGTGCCATCAGTGACTCACTAATGATGCACAATGAGCAGTTCTTC.

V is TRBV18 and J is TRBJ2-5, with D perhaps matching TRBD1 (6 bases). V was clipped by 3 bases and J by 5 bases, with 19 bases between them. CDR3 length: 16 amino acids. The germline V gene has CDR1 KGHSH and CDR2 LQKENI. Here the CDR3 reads CASSPLIRGSGETQYF. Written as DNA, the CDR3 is TGTGCCAGCTCACCTTTAATCAGGGGATCGGGGGAGACCCAGTACTTC.

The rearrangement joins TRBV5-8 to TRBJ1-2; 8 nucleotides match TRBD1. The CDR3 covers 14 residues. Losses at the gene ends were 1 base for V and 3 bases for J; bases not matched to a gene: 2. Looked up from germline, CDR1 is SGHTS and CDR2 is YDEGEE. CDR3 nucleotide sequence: TGTGCCAGCAGCTTGTCGGGACAGGACTATGGCTACACCTTC. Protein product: CASSLSGQDYGYTF.

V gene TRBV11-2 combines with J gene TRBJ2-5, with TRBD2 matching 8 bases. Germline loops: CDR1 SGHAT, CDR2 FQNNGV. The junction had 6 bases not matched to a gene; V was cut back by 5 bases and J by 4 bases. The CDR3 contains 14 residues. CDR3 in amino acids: CASSPRLAIETQYF. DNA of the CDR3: TGTGCCAGCAGCCCCCGACTAGCGATAGAGACCCAGTACTTC.

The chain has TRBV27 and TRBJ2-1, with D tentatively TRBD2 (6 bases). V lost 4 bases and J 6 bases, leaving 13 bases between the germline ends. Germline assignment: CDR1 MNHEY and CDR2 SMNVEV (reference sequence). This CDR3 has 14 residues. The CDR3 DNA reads TGTGCCAGCAGTTCCCTTACGGGGGTCAATGAGCAGTTCTTC. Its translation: CASSSLTGVNEQFF.

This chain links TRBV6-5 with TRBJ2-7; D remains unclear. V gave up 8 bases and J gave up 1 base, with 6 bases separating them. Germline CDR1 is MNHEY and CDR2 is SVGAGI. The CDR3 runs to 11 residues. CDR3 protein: CASQASYEQYV. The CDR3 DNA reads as TGTGCCAGCCAGGCGTCCTACGAGCAGTACGTC.

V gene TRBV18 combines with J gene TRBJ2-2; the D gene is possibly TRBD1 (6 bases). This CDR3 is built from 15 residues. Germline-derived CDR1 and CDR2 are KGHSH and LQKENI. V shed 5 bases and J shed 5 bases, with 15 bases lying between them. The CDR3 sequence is CASSTGTRGTGELFF. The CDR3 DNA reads TGTGCCAGCTCAACCGGGACAAGGGGAACCGGGGAGCTGTTTTTT.

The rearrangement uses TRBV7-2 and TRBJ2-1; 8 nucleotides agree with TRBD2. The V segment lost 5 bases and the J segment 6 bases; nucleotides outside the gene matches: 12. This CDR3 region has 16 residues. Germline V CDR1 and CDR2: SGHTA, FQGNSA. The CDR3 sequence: CASSVLGAGVINEQFF. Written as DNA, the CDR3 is TGTGCCAGCAGCGTACTAGGAGCGGGAGTAATCAATGAGCAGTTCTTC.

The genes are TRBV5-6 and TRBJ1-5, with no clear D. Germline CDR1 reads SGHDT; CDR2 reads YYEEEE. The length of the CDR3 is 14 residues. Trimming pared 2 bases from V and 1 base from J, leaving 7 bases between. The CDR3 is CASSFSDSNQPQHF. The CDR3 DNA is TGTGCCAGCAGCTTTTCGGACAGCAATCAGCCCCAGCATTTT.

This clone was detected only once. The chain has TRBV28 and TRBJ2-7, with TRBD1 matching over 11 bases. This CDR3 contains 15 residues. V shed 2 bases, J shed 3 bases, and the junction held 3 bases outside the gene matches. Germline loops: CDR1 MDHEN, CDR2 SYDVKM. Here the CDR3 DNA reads TGTGCCAGCAGTTTAACCGGGACAGGGGGCTACGAGCAGTACGTC. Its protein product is CASSLTGTGGYEQYV.

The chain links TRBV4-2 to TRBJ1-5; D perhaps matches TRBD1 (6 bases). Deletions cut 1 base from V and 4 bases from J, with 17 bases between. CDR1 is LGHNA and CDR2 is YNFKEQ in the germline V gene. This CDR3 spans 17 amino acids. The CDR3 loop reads CASSQGGTPRPNQPQHF. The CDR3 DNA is TGTGCCAGCAGCCAAGGGGGGACACCGAGGCCTAATCAGCCCCAGCATTTT.

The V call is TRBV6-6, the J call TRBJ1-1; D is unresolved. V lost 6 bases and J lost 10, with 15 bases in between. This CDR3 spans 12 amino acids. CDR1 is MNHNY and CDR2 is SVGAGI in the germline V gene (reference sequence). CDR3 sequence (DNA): TGTGCCAGCAGCCGCCTTGACCTTAGAGCTTTCTTT. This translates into CASSRLDLRAFF.

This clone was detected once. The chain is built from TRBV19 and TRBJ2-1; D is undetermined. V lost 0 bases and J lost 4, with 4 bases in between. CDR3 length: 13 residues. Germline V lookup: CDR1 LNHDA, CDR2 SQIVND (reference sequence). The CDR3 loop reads CASSIEGYNEQFF. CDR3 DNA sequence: TGTGCCAGTAGTATAGAAGGGTACAATGAGCAGTTCTTC.

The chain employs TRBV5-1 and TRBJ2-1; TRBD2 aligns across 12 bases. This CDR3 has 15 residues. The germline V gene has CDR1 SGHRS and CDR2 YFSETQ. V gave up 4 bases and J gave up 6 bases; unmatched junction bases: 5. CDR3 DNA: TGCGCCAGCAGCCCCCGACTAGCGGGAGTCAATGAGCAGTTCTTC. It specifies CASSPRLAGVNEQFF.

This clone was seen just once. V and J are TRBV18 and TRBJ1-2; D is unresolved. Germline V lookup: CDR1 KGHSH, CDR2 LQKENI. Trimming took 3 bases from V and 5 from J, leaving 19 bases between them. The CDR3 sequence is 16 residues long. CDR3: CASSPLGLAPEYGYTF. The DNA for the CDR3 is TGTGCCAGCTCACCCCTCGGGCTCGCCCCGGAATATGGCTACACCTTC.

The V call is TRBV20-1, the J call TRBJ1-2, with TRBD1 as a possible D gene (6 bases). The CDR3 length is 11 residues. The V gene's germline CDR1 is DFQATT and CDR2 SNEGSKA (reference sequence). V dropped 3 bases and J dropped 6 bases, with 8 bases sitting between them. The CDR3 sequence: CSASRGDGYTF. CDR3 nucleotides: TGCAGTGCTAGCAGGGGAGATGGCTACACCTTC.

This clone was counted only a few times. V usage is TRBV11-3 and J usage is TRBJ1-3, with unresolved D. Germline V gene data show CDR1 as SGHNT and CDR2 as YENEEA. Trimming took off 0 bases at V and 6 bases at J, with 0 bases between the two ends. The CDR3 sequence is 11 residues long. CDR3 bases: TGTGCCAGCAGCTTAGAAAACACCATATATTTT. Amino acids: CASSLENTIYF.